This T cell receptor (beta chain) came from a study of technical replicates of blood from a handful of donors. V shed 6 bases, J shed 7 bases, and the junction held 6 bases outside the gene matches. The V gene's germline CDR1 is MNHEY and CDR2 SMNVEV (reference sequence). The CDR3 totals 15 residues. The method was immunoSEQ multiplex PCR; TCRdb's version includes in-frame clones alone and lacks a portion of them. The sample records around 80,000 clones, around 94% being singletons. The sequence derives from a human donor in good health. Sequencing input: T cells isolated from PBMCs. The rearrangement links TRBV27 to TRBJ2-1; 13 bases are shared with TRBD2. This CDR3 is CASRPTSGRRNEQFF. DNA of the CDR3: TGTGCCAGCAGGCCGACTAGCGGGAGGAGAAATGAGCAGTTCTTC.